This entry lists 27 T cell receptor beta chains sequenced from one sample in a study of blood T cell repertoires in COVID-19. This table comes from immunoSEQ multiplex PCR, and its TCRdb copy is limited to in-frame clones, with some not included. The repertoire has roughly 160,000 clones, around 72% of them found once; the top ten carry less than 3%. Sequenced material: peripheral blood. These receptors all stem from a woman of 80 years or more with acute or convalescent COVID-19.

V usage is TRBV15 and J usage is TRBJ1-6; a weak D match, TRBD1 (6 bases). Looked up from germline, CDR1 is LNHNV and CDR2 is YYDKDF (reference sequence). The CDR3 spans 17 residues. The V end lost 9 bases, the J end lost 5 bases, and 23 bases lay between the germline ends. In DNA, the CDR3 is TGTGCCACGCGGGGGGGCCCACCCCAGGGCAATAATTCACCCCTCCACTTT. Translating gives CATRGGPPQGNNSPLHF.

The gene calls are TRBV28 and TRBJ2-3; D unresolved. Germline CDR1 is MDHEN and CDR2 is SYDVKM. The CDR3 spans 12 residues. The V end was cut by 6 bases, the J end by 5 bases, with 9 bases between. CDR3 sequence: CASRRAGDTQYF. Written as DNA, the CDR3 is TGTGCCAGCAGGCGAGCCGGAGATACGCAGTATTTT.

In this sample, this clone turned up a few times. The gene calls are TRBV7-2 and TRBJ2-7; perhaps TRBD2 as D (5 bases). The CDR3 has 15 amino acids. Trimming removed 8 bases at V and 3 bases at J, with 20 bases between. CDR1 and CDR2 from the germline V gene are SGHTA and FQGNSA. CDR3 protein: CASVDGRGSGYEQYF. Here the CDR3 DNA reads TGTGCCAGCGTAGATGGGCGCGGGTCGGGCTACGAGCAGTACTTC.

The chain combines TRBV5-4 with TRBJ2-5; the match to TRBD2 covers 13 bases. Germline assignment: CDR1 SGHNT and CDR2 YYREEE (reference sequence). The V segment lost 3 bases and the J segment 2 bases; nucleotides outside the gene matches: 4. There are 16 residues in the CDR3. The chain's CDR3 is CASSSKGLAGQETQYF. DNA of the CDR3: TGTGCCAGCAGCTCGAAGGGACTAGCGGGACAAGAGACCCAGTACTTC.

The rearrangement joins TRBV28 to TRBJ2-7; 11 bases align to TRBD1. The CDR3 runs to 15 residues. Germline assignment: CDR1 MDHEN and CDR2 SYDVKM. After removal of 3 bases from V and 6 bases from J, the junction contained 7 bases not matched to a gene. The CDR3 loop is CASSFVGTGGVEQYF. The CDR3 nucleotides read TGTGCCAGCAGTTTCGTCGGGACAGGGGGTGTCGAGCAGTACTTC.

Only a few counts were recorded for this clone. V is TRBV7-8 and J is TRBJ1-2; tentatively, D is TRBD1 (5 bases). Germline CDR1 is SGHVS and CDR2 is FQNEAQ. The V gene lost 5 bases and the J gene lost 5 bases, with 15 bases spanning the gap. CDR3 length: 14 residues. The CDR3 DNA reads TGTGCCAGCAGCCCCCTTGGGCAGGGATATGGCTACACCTTC. Amino acid sequence: CASSPLGQGYGYTF.

Concerning this clone: The identical CDR3 is also encoded by other nucleotide sequences in the sample. V usage is TRBV28 and J usage is TRBJ1-6; D gene uncertain. Looked up from germline, CDR1 is MDHEN and CDR2 is SYDVKM. CDR3 size: 13 residues. The germline V and J ends were trimmed by 4 bases and 7 bases, with 8 bases remaining between them. The CDR3 nucleotides read TGTGCCAGCAGTTCCCTACTCAATTCACCCCTCCACTTT. It encodes CASSSLLNSPLHF.

The chain couples TRBV5-1 to TRBJ1-4; D not resolved. The CDR3 has 14 amino acids. The germline gives CDR1 SGHRS, CDR2 YFSETQ. Between the trimmed V and J ends, which lost 4 bases and 3 bases, there was a span of 10 bases. The CDR3 DNA follows: TGCGCCAGCAGCCCCACTGCGGCTAATGAAAAACTGTTTTTT. Translation gives CASSPTAANEKLFF.

The gene calls are TRBV11-3 and TRBJ2-2; 11 nucleotides agree with TRBD2. The J segment lost 7 bases and the V segment lost 3 bases, leaving 10 bases of the junction unmatched. This CDR3 spans 17 amino acids. Germline V gene lookup returns CDR1 SGHNT and CDR2 YENEEA. The CDR3 here is CASSLGLAEDGGGELFF. CDR3 DNA sequence: TGTGCCAGCAGCTTGGGACTAGCGGAGGACGGAGGCGGGGAGCTGTTTTTT.

The V call is TRBV25-1, the J call TRBJ1-5, with no clear D. V was clipped by 6 bases and J by 1 base, with 13 bases between them. This CDR3 has 15 residues. CDR1 and CDR2 from the germline V gene are MGHDK and SYGVNS. The CDR3 nucleotides are TGTGCCAGCAGCCCCTCAATAGCGAGCAATCAGCCCCAGCATTTT. Translation: CASSPSIASNQPQHF.

The chain links TRBV11-2 to TRBJ1-1; a weak D match, TRBD1 (5 bases). Trimming took off 2 bases at V and 1 base at J, with 11 bases between the two ends. The CDR3 totals 15 residues. Germline V gives CDR1 SGHAT, CDR2 FQNNGV. The CDR3 loop reads CASSLQGAGNTEAFF. DNA for the CDR3: TGTGCCAGCAGCTTACAGGGCGCTGGGAACACTGAAGCTTTCTTT.

This clone was seen a handful of times. J is TRBJ2-7 and V is TRBV6-1, with D possibly being TRBD1 (6 bases). The germline gives CDR1 MNHNS, CDR2 SASEGT. The CDR3 spans 15 residues. The V gene lost 0 bases and the J gene lost 0 bases, with 9 bases spanning the gap. The DNA for the CDR3 is TGTGCCAGCAGTGAAGCGGAGGACAGCTCCTACGAGCAGTACTTC. This gives the protein CASSEAEDSSYEQYF.

The V and J genes are TRBV5-1 and TRBJ1-1, with 8 nucleotides matching TRBD1. Germline V gene lookup returns CDR1 SGHRS and CDR2 YFSETQ. V shed 2 bases and J 4 bases; nucleotides not matched to a gene: 4. The CDR3 runs to 14 residues. The CDR3 spells CASSFGTGTTEAFF. The CDR3 DNA reads TGCGCCAGCAGCTTCGGGACAGGCACCACTGAAGCTTTCTTT. The full variable domain, in which reference TRBV5-1 and TRBJ1-1 provide the parts outside the CDR3, is KAGVTQTPRYLIKTRGQQVTLSCSPISGHRSVSWYQQTPGQGLQFLFEYFSETQRNKGNFPGRFSGRQFSNSRSEMNVSTLELGDSALYLCASSFGTGTTEAFFGQGTRLTVV.

The chain links TRBV28 to TRBJ1-1; 8 nucleotides match TRBD1. CDR1 is MDHEN and CDR2 is SYDVKM in the germline V gene. CDR3 size: 13 residues. V gave up 6 bases and J gave up 1 base; unmatched junction bases: 1. The CDR3 DNA sequence: TGTGCCAGCAGCGGACAGGGGAACACTGAAGCTTTCTTT. It encodes CASSGQGNTEAFF.

The chain has TRBV30 and TRBJ2-3, with 10 bases fitting TRBD2. V shed 4 bases and J 2 bases; nucleotides not matched to a gene: 3. The CDR3 covers 14 residues. Germline CDR1 reads GTSNPN; CDR2 reads SVGIG (reference sequence). The CDR3 here is CAWKLAGNTDTQYF. CDR3 in DNA: TGTGCCTGGAAACTAGCGGGGAACACAGATACGCAGTATTTT.

J is TRBJ2-5 and V is TRBV5-4; 10 bases align to TRBD2. This CDR3 region has 14 residues. Germline CDR1 SGHNT, CDR2 YYREEE (reference sequence). The trim removed 3 bases at V and 4 bases at J, leaving 3 bases unmatched. CDR3 sequence: CASSSRTSGETQYF. CDR3 DNA: TGTGCCAGCAGCTCCCGGACTAGCGGAGAGACCCAGTACTTC.

This clone was counted ten times or more. J is TRBJ2-1 and V is TRBV29-1; 11 nucleotides line up with TRBD1. The CDR3 has 19 amino acids. The germline gives CDR1 SQVTM, CDR2 ANQGSEA. The J segment lost 1 base and the V segment lost 0 bases, leaving 11 bases of the junction unmatched. CDR3 sequence: CSVEEGRTGGYGSYNEQFF. The CDR3, as DNA: TGCAGCGTTGAAGAGGGAAGGACAGGGGGCTATGGGTCCTACAATGAGCAGTTCTTC.

This clone was counted between two and nine times. The rearrangement links TRBV19 to TRBJ2-3, with 12 bases matching TRBD1. The trim removed 3 bases at V and 5 bases at J, leaving 9 bases unmatched. The CDR3 length is 17 residues. Germline lookup yields CDR1 LNHDA and CDR2 SQIVND (reference sequence). The CDR3, as DNA: TGTGCCAGTAGTATCACATCGGGACAGGGGGCAGGAGATACGCAGTATTTT. Its protein product is CASSITSGQGAGDTQYF.

This clone was seen a few times. The rearrangement joins TRBV19 to TRBJ2-1; the match to TRBD2 covers 13 bases. Germline CDR1 reads LNHDA; CDR2 reads SQIVND (reference sequence). The CDR3 spans 14 residues. V dropped 4 bases and J dropped 9; count of bases not matched to a gene: 3. CDR3 sequence reads: CASSSGLAGVEQFF. In DNA, the CDR3 is TGTGCCAGTAGTAGTGGACTAGCGGGAGTTGAGCAGTTCTTC.

V usage is TRBV2 and J usage is TRBJ1-1; a possible D gene is TRBD1 (5 bases). Germline V gene data show CDR1 as SNHLY and CDR2 as FYNNEI. The V end lost 6 bases, the J end lost 3 bases, and 11 bases lay between the germline ends. CDR3 length: 13 residues. CDR3 DNA: TGTGCCAGCAGGGGAACAGGCGACACTGAAGCTTTCTTT. Translated: CASRGTGDTEAFF.

This clone appeared many times. This chain links TRBV25-1 with TRBJ2-3; 7 nucleotides match TRBD2. V gave up 2 bases and J gave up 0 bases; unmatched junction bases: 2. Germline V gene sequence: CDR1 MGHDK, CDR2 SYGVNS. The CDR3 has 15 residues. The CDR3 sequence is CASSEGGRSTDTQYF. CDR3 in DNA: TGTGCCAGCAGTGAAGGCGGGAGAAGCACAGATACGCAGTATTTT.

The V call is TRBV5-1, the J call TRBJ2-2; 8 positions agree with TRBD2. This CDR3 is 19 amino acids long. V shed 0 bases, J shed 0 bases, and the junction held 10 bases outside the gene matches. CDR1 is SGHRS, CDR2 YFSETQ, per germline. In DNA, the CDR3 is TGCGCCAGCAGCTTGGTAGTCTTTGCGGGAGGCGCGAACACCGGGGAGCTGTTTTTT. This codes for CASSLVVFAGGANTGELFF.

This sequence joins TRBV4-1 and TRBJ2-1, with 9 bases matching TRBD2. The CDR3 has 15 residues. Germline assignment: CDR1 MGHRA and CDR2 YSYEKL. Trimming removed 4 bases from V and 6 bases from J; junction bases left unmatched: 7. The CDR3 region has the DNA TGCGCCAGCAGCCGGCTAGCGGGAATCAGCAATGAGCAGTTCTTC. It encodes CASSRLAGISNEQFF.

The CDR3 DNA sequence: TGTGCCAGTAGTGTTAGCATGAACACTGAAGCTTTCTTT. Protein sequence: CASSVSMNTEAFF. J is TRBJ1-1 and V is TRBV19; D is undetermined. The germline V gene has CDR1 LNHDA and CDR2 SQIVND (reference sequence). V gave up 5 bases and J gave up 0 bases, with 7 bases separating them. This CDR3 spans 13 amino acids. Full variable domain (remainder filled in from reference TRBV19 and TRBJ1-1): DGGITQSPKYLFRKEGQNVTLSCEQNLNHDAMYWYRQDPGQGLRLIYYSQIVNDFQKGDIAEGYSVSREKKESFPLTVTSAQKNPTAFYLCASSVSMNTEAFFGQGTRLTVV.

This chain links TRBV27 with TRBJ2-7; D is possibly TRBD1 (6 bases). V gave up 3 bases and J gave up 1 base, with 25 bases separating them. The CDR3 totals 19 residues. Germline V CDR1 and CDR2: MNHEY, SMNVEV (reference sequence). CDR3: CASSLVTKTGTYYSYEQYF. The CDR3 region has the DNA TGTGCCAGCAGTTTGGTTACGAAAACCGGGACATATTATTCCTACGAGCAGTACTTC.

The rearrangement links TRBV28 to TRBJ2-7; possibly TRBD1 for D (6 bases). Germline CDR1 is MDHEN and CDR2 is SYDVKM. V lost 1 base and J 1 base, leaving 11 bases between the germline ends. CDR3 length: 15 residues. The CDR3 DNA is TGTGCCAGCAGTTTATCCCCCAGGGGTTCCTACGAGCAGTACTTC. Residues: CASSLSPRGSYEQYF.

This clone came up a few times. The J gene is TRBJ1-5, the V gene TRBV28; TRBD1 agrees at 9 bases. J gave up 0 bases and V 6 bases, and 3 bases lay outside the gene matches. Germline CDR1 MDHEN, CDR2 SYDVKM. The CDR3 runs to 15 residues. The CDR3 region is CASRTGGVSNQPQHF. The CDR3 nucleotides read TGTGCCAGCAGGACAGGGGGGGTTAGCAATCAGCCCCAGCATTTT.